This TCR beta chain was observed in a study of T cell changes during pregnancy in multiple sclerosis. The V end lost 1 base, the J end lost 0 bases, and 18 bases lay between the germline ends. The CDR3 sequence is 18 residues long. Germline lookup yields CDR1 MGHDK and CDR2 SYGVNS. The assay was immunoSEQ multiplex PCR, and TCRdb's table has in-frame clones only and misses some. The top ten clones hold roughly 2.1% of a sample with 70,000 or so clones, roughly 92% of them seen once. This receptor was obtained from a female donor in good health, enrolled as a control in a pregnancy study. The material sequenced was peripheral blood, taken in the third trimester of pregnancy. The V call is TRBV25-1, the J call TRBJ2-5, with D perhaps matching TRBD2 (5 bases). The CDR3 nucleotides read TGTGCCAGCAGTGAATTTGAAGGGATCAGAGGGTACCAAGAGACCCAGTACTTC. Translating gives CASSEFEGIRGYQETQYF.